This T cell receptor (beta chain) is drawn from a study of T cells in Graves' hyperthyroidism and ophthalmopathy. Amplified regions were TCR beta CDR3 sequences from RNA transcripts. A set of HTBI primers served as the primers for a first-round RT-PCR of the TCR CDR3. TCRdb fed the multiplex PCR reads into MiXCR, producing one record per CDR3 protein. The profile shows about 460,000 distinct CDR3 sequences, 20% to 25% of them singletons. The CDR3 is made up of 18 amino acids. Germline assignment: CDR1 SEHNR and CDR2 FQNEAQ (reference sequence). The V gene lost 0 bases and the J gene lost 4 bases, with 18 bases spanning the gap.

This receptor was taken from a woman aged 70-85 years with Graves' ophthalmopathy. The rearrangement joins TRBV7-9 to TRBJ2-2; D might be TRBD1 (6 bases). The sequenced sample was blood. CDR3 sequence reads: CASSLATGLSRSTGELFF. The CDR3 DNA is TGTGCCAGCAGCTTAGCCACAGGGCTATCGAGGAGCACCGGGGAGCTGTTTTTT.